One sample yielded the 17 T cell receptor beta chains listed below, sequenced in a study of OX40 agonist ivuxolimab in advanced cancers. Sequencing was performed with immunoSEQ multiplex PCR; in TCRdb, only in-frame clones are kept and a portion is missing. This sample carries 50,000 or so clones, more than 70% of them seen once, and the ten largest clones take around 5.6%. This sample comprised CD4+ or CD8+ T cells sorted from blood, obtained in a trial of the OX40 agonist ivuxolimab. The receptors come from an adult with an advanced solid tumor such as melanoma, head and neck, liver or kidney cancer.

The rearrangement joins TRBV4-1 to TRBJ2-7; a weak D match, TRBD2 (6 bases). From germline, CDR1 is MGHRA and CDR2 YSYEKL. The CDR3 consists of 13 residues. V was clipped by 4 bases and J by 11 bases, with 18 bases between them. CDR3 sequence reads: CASSLGGETEEYF. The CDR3 DNA sequence: TGCGCCAGCAGCCTCGGAGGGGAGACTGAGGAGTACTTC.

J is TRBJ2-2 and V is TRBV9; D is perhaps TRBD1 (5 bases). The V gene's germline CDR1 is SGDLS and CDR2 YYNGEE. The CDR3 spans 17 residues. Trimming cost V 1 base and J 1 base, with 14 bases left between them. As DNA, the CDR3 is TGTGCCAGCAGCGTACAGTGGCAGGGATTGAACACCGGGGAGCTGTTTTTT. This sequence encodes CASSVQWQGLNTGELFF.

This sequence joins TRBV28 and TRBJ2-3, with TRBD2 identical over 9 bases. The V segment lost 10 bases and the J segment 4 bases; nucleotides outside the gene matches: 12. The germline V gene has CDR1 MDHEN and CDR2 SYDVKM. CDR3 length: 15 residues. The CDR3 bases are TGTGCCACCCTCGGGCTAGCGGGATTCGCAGATACGCAGTATTTT. Its translation is CATLGLAGFADTQYF. Supplemented by reference TRBV28 and TRBJ2-3, the full variable domain reads DVKVTQSSRYLVKRTGEKVFLECVQDMDHENMFWYRQDPGLGLRLIYFSYDVKMKEKGDIPEGYSVSREKKERFSLILESASTNQTSMYLCATLGLAGFADTQYFGPGTRLTVL.

The V call is TRBV7-9, the J call TRBJ2-7, with D uncertain. Germline V CDR1 and CDR2: SEHNR, FQNEAQ (reference sequence). This CDR3 comprises 13 residues. Trimming took off 3 bases at V and 3 bases at J, with 9 bases between the two ends. CDR3 nucleotide sequence: TGTGCCAGCAGCTTGGGCATAGTCTACGAGCAGTACGTC. It codes for CASSLGIVYEQYV.

The chain recombines TRBV12-5 with TRBJ1-1, with 9 positions matching TRBD1. Per the germline V gene, CDR1 is LGHNT and CDR2 is FRNRAP. This CDR3 region has 20 residues. J was trimmed by 4 bases and V by 2 bases; bases with no gene match: 20. The CDR3 reads CASGLTRYRGQDVSTTEAFF. The CDR3 region has the DNA TGTGCTAGTGGTTTGACCCGCTACAGGGGGCAGGATGTTTCGACCACTGAAGCTTTCTTT.

This clone was counted once. The chain is built from TRBV28 and TRBJ1-1; 7 bases fit TRBD1. The junction had 7 bases not matched to a gene; V was cut back by 5 bases and J by 1 base. CDR1 MDHEN and CDR2 SYDVKM come from the germline V gene. This CDR3 spans 15 amino acids. The CDR3 DNA follows: TGTGCCAGCAGTCTACAGGGGACTAAGAACACTGAAGCTTTCTTT. It specifies CASSLQGTKNTEAFF.

V is TRBV7-8 and J is TRBJ2-3; TRBD1 matches 7 bases. CDR1 is SGHVS, CDR2 FQNEAQ, per germline. The CDR3 is 14 amino acids. V was clipped by 7 bases and J by 3 bases; unmatched bases: 7. In DNA form, the CDR3 reads TGTGCCAGCAAGGGCAGGGGGTTTACAGATACGCAGTATTTT. Translating gives CASKGRGFTDTQYF. Full variable domain (outside the CDR3, taken from reference TRBV7-8 and TRBJ2-3): GAGVSQSPRYKVAKRGQDVALRCDPISGHVSLFWYQQALGQGPEFLTYFQNEAQLDKSGLPSDRFFAERPEGSVSTLKIQRTQQEDSAVYLCASKGRGFTDTQYFGPGTRLTVL.

In DNA form, the CDR3 reads TGTGCCAGCAGCTTAGTGGCGCGGGGGTACAATGAGCAGTTCTTC. Its protein product is CASSLVARGYNEQFF. This rearrangement joins TRBV7-8 to TRBJ2-1, with 7 nucleotides matching TRBD2. The germline CDR1 and CDR2 sequences are SGHVS and FQNEAQ. The CDR3 runs to 15 residues. The ends lost 1 base at V and 4 bases at J; junction bases unmatched: 4.

This chain connects TRBV5-5 to TRBJ1-2; D gene ambiguous. The V end lost 6 bases, the J end lost 6 bases, and 15 bases lay between the germline ends. The CDR3 totals 13 residues. From germline, CDR1 is SGHKS and CDR2 YYEKEE (reference sequence). CDR3 sequence: CASTLKGVDGYTF. CDR3 nucleotide sequence: TGTGCCAGCACCCTTAAGGGTGTGGATGGCTACACCTTC.

The V gene is TRBV9, the J gene TRBJ2-5; 8 bases align to TRBD1. With V trimmed by 0 bases and J by 0 bases, 4 bases remained unmatched. This CDR3 contains 16 residues. Germline-derived CDR1 and CDR2 are SGDLS and YYNGEE. CDR3 protein: CASSVGGTGYQETQYF. For the CDR3, the DNA is TGTGCCAGCAGCGTAGGGGGGACAGGCTACCAAGAGACCCAGTACTTC.

The chain is built from TRBV11-3 and TRBJ2-5; D is tentatively TRBD1 or TRBD2 (5 bases each). V gave up 4 bases and J gave up 2 bases, with 11 bases separating them. The CDR3 spans 14 residues. From germline, CDR1 is SGHNT and CDR2 YENEEA. CDR3 nucleotides: TGTGCCAGCAGCTCCGGGACGTTGCAAGAGACCCAGTACTTC. Translating it yields CASSSGTLQETQYF. The variable domain in full, completed from reference TRBV11-3 and TRBJ2-5, reads EAGVVQSPRYKIIEKKQPVAFWCNPISGHNTLYWYLQNLGQGPELLIRYENEEAVDDSQLPKDRFSAERLKGVDSTLKIQPAELGDSAVYLCASSSGTLQETQYFGPGTRLLVL.

The genes are TRBV6-1 and TRBJ1-1; D remains ambiguous. The CDR3 is made up of 12 amino acids. Germline V CDR1 and CDR2: MNHNS, SASEGT. V lost 7 bases, J lost 6 bases, and 12 bases lay in between. CDR3 sequence reads: CASILSWSEAFF. Here the CDR3 DNA reads TGTGCCAGCATTCTGAGTTGGTCTGAAGCTTTCTTT.

The chain has TRBV27 and TRBJ2-1, with D perhaps TRBD2 (7 bases). Germline CDR1 is MNHEY and CDR2 is SMNVEV (reference sequence). The V and J ends lost 5 bases and 6 bases respectively, with 17 bases between them. This CDR3 is 15 amino acids long. CDR3 sequence: CASSLQGGGFNEQFF. DNA for the CDR3: TGTGCCAGCAGTCTCCAAGGGGGGGGATTCAATGAGCAGTTCTTC.

The chain joins TRBV29-1 to TRBJ1-2; no clear D gene. The germline CDR1 and CDR2 sequences are SQVTM and ANQGSEA. The CDR3 has 17 residues. Deletions cut 2 bases from V and 4 bases from J, with 23 bases between. CDR3 nucleotide sequence: TGCAGCGTTGAACCCCAGTCTAGTCCGGCGGTACTCTATGGCTACACCTTC. It is translated as CSVEPQSSPAVLYGYTF.

The chain couples TRBV5-1 to TRBJ2-1, with D maybe TRBD2 (5 bases). Looked up from germline, CDR1 is SGHRS and CDR2 is YFSETQ. Trimming pared 2 bases from V and 6 bases from J, leaving 12 bases between. This CDR3 is 14 amino acids long. Here the CDR3 reads CASSFRGYGNEQFF. CDR3 coding DNA: TGCGCCAGCAGCTTTCGAGGGTACGGCAATGAGCAGTTCTTC.

CDR3 loop: CASSRLLAGGPVSTGELFF. CDR3 coding DNA: TGTGCCAGCTCCCGACTCCTAGCGGGAGGGCCGGTCAGCACCGGGGAGCTGTTTTTT. This chain joins TRBV27 and TRBJ2-2; TRBD2 matches at 12 bases. The germline CDR1 and CDR2 sequences are MNHEY and SMNVEV (reference sequence). The junction had 17 bases not matched to a gene; V was cut back by 8 bases and J by 4 bases. The CDR3 consists of 19 residues.

Regarding this clone: Germline and junction disagree at one end, which may indicate a read error. The chain has TRBV13 and TRBJ1-2, with 9 bases that match TRBD1. The germline V gene has CDR1 PRHDT and CDR2 FYEKMQ (reference sequence). The CDR3 is 14 residues long. CDR3 loop: CASSLGQGIYGYTF. The CDR3 coding sequence is TGTGCCAGCAGCCTAGGACAGGGGATATATGGCTACACCTTC. The full variable domain, rest sourced from reference TRBV13 and TRBJ1-2, is AAGVIQSPRHLIKEKRETATLKCYPIPRHDTVYWYQQGPGQDPQFLISFYEKMQSDKGSIPDRFSAQQFSDYHSELNMSSLELGDSALYFCASSLGQGIYGYTFGSGTRLTVV.